The entry below gives a single TCR beta chain sequence along with its context. What it binds is not known. Other nucleotide sequences in the sample specify the same CDR3. The authors loaded 200 ng DNA, 25,000 to 30,000 T cell genomes, into sorted-subset replicate PCRs. Clones were read by immunoSEQ multiplex PCR, and TCRdb kept only the in-frame ones, dropping some. The sample has 2.3 million or so clones; approximately 95% are singletons. Trimming left V 3 bases short and J 0 bases short, with 8 bases between. CDR3 length: 14 residues. Germline-derived CDR1 and CDR2 are LNHDA and SQIVND (reference sequence). This record comes from a study of shared clonotypes between healthy human individuals. Study outcomes and limitations: Measured sharing among donors was expected to vary with sequencing depth. Naive subsets typically showed greater estimated richness than memory subsets.

This sequence originates from a man aged 18 to 29 in good health. Some clones in this sample may be carry-over from other donors' samples. Source material: naive CD4+ T cells from PBMCs. Regarding subset: CD45RA+ positively selected. The chain uses TRBV19 and TRBJ1-1, with unresolved D. CDR3 in DNA: TGTGCCAGTAGTATGGGCCAGCTGAACACTGAAGCTTTCTTT. This gives the protein CASSMGQLNTEAFF.